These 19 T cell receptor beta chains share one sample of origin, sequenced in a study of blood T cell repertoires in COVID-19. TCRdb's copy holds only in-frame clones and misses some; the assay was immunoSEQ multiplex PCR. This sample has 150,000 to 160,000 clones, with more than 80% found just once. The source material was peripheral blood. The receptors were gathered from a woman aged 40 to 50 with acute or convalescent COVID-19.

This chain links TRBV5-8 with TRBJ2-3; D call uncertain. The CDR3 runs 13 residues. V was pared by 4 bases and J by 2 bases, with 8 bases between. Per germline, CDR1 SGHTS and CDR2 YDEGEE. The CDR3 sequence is CASSTTNTDTQYF. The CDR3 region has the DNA TGTGCCAGCAGCACAACTAACACAGATACGCAGTATTTT.

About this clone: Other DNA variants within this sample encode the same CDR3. The CDR3 region has the DNA TGTGCCAGCAGCCGGACTGGGGGCAATCAGCCCCAGCATTTT. The encoded protein is CASSRTGGNQPQHF. The rearrangement uses TRBV3-1 (or the pseudogene TRBV3-2) and TRBJ1-5; D is unclear. Germline CDR1 is LGHDT and CDR2 is YNNKEL (reference sequence). The CDR3 sequence is 14 residues long. V was trimmed by 4 bases and J by 2 bases, leaving 9 bases between them.

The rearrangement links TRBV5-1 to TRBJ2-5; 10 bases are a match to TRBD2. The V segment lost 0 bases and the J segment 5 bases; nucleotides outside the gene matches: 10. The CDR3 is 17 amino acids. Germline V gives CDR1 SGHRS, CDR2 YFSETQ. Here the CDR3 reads CASSLGPSGRAGETQYF. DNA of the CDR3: TGCGCCAGCAGCTTGGGTCCGAGCGGGAGGGCCGGGGAGACCCAGTACTTC. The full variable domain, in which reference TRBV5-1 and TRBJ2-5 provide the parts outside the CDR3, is KAGVTQTPRYLIKTRGQQVTLSCSPISGHRSVSWYQQTPGQGLQFLFEYFSETQRNKGNFPGRFSGRQFSNSRSEMNVSTLELGDSALYLCASSLGPSGRAGETQYFGPGTRLLVL.

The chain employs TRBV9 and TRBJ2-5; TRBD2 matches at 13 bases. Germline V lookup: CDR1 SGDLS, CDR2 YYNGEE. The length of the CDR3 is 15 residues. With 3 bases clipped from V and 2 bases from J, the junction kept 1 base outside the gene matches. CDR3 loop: CASSEGLAGQETQYF. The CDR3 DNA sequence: TGTGCCAGCAGCGAGGGACTAGCGGGACAAGAGACCCAGTACTTC. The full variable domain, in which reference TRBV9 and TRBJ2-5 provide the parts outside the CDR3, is DSGVTQTPKHLITATGQRVTLRCSPRSGDLSVYWYQQSLDQGLQFLIQYYNGEERAKGNILERFSAQQFPDLHSELNLSSLELGDSALYFCASSEGLAGQETQYFGPGTRLLVL.

Here the CDR3 reads CASSPWDRESDTQYF. In DNA, the CDR3 is TGTGCCAGCAGCCCCTGGGACAGGGAATCAGATACGCAGTATTTT. This chain links TRBV9 with TRBJ2-3; 9 positions agree with TRBD1. J lost 4 bases, V lost 4 bases, and 7 bases had no gene match. The CDR3 spans 15 residues. Germline CDR1 is SGDLS and CDR2 is YYNGEE. The complete variable domain, with remaining parts taken from reference TRBV9 and TRBJ2-3, reads DSGVTQTPKHLITATGQRVTLRCSPRSGDLSVYWYQQSLDQGLQFLIQYYNGEERAKGNILERFSAQQFPDLHSELNLSSLELGDSALYFCASSPWDRESDTQYFGPGTRLTVL.

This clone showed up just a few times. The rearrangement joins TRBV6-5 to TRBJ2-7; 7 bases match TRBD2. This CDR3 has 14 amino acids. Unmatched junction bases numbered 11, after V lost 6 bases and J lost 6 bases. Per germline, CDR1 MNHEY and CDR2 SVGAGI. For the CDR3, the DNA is TGTGCCAGCAGGGCGGCGGGAGTTCTTGGCGAGCAGTACTTC. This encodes CASRAAGVLGEQYF.

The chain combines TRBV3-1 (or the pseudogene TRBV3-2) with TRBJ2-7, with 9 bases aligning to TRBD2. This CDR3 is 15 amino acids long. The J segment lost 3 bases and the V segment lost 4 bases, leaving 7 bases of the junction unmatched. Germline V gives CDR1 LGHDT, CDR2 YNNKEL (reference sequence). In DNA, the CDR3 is TGTGCCAGCAGCCTTACGACTAGCGGAGTCTACGAGCAGTACTTC. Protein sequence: CASSLTTSGVYEQYF.

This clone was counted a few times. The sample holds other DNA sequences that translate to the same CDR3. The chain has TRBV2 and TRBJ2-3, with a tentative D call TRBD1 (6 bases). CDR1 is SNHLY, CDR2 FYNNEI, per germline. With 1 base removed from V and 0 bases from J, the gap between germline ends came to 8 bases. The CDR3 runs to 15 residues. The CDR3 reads CASSEGTASTDTQYF. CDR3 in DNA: TGTGCCAGCAGTGAAGGGACAGCCAGCACAGATACGCAGTATTTT.

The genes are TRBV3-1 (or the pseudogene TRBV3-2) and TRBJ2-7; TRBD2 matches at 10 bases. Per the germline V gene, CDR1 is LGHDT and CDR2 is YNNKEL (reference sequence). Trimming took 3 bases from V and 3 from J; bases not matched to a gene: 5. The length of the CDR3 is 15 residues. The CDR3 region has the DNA TGTGCCAGCAGCCACGGCCTAGCGGGGGTCTACGAGCAGTACTTC. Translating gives CASSHGLAGVYEQYF.

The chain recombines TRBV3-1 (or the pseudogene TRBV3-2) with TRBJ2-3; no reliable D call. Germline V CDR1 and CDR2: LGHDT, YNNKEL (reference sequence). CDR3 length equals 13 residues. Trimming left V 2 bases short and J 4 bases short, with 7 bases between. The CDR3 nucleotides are TGTGCCAGCAGCCAAATCGTATCAGATACGCAGTATTTT. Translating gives CASSQIVSDTQYF.

The chain's CDR3 is CASSPRGFASTYNEQFF. In DNA form, the CDR3 reads TGTGCCAGCAGCCCAAGGGGGTTCGCGAGTACCTACAATGAGCAGTTCTTC. The rearrangement joins TRBV5-4 to TRBJ2-1, with D possibly matching TRBD1 (6 bases). The ends were cut back, 4 bases at V and 2 bases at J, with 19 bases in the middle. CDR1 is SGHNT and CDR2 is YYREEE in the germline V gene (reference sequence). The CDR3 totals 17 residues. Based on the CDR3 plus reference TRBV5-4 and TRBJ2-1, the full variable domain is ETGVTQSPTHLIKTRGQQVTLRCSSQSGHNTVSWYQQALGQGPQFIFQYYREEENGRGNFPPRFSGLQFPNYSSELNVNALELDDSALYLCASSPRGFASTYNEQFFGPGTRLTVL.

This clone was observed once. CDR3 bases: TGCGCCAGCTCCGGACAGGGCGTAACAGATACGCAGTATTTT. It codes for CASSGQGVTDTQYF. The chain links TRBV5-1 to TRBJ2-3; TRBD1 aligns across 8 bases. The J segment lost 3 bases and the V segment lost 7 bases, leaving 7 bases of the junction unmatched. Germline CDR1 reads SGHRS; CDR2 reads YFSETQ. CDR3 length equals 14 residues.

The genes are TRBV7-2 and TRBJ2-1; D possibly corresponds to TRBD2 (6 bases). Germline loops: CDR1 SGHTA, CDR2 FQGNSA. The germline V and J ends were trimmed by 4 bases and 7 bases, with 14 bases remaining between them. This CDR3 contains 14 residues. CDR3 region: CASSYKTSGNEQFF. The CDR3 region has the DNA TGTGCCAGCAGCTACAAGACTAGTGGTAATGAGCAGTTCTTC.

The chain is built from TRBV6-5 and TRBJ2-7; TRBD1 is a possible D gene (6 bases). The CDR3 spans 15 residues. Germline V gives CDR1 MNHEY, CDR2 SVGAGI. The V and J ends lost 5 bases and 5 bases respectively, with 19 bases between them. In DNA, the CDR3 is TGTGCCAGCAGTACCCCCGGGACATCCCCCAACGAGCAGTACTTC. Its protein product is CASSTPGTSPNEQYF.

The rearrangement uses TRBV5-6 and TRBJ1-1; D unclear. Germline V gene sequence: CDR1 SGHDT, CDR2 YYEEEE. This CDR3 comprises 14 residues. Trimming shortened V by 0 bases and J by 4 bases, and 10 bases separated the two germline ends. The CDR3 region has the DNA TGTGCCAGCAGCTTGGGGTCCGGTCGCACTGAAGCTTTCTTT. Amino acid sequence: CASSLGSGRTEAFF.

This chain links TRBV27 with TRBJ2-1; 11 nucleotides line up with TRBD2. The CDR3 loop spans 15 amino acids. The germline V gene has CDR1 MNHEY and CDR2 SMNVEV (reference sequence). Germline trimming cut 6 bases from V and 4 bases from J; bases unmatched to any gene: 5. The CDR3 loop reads CASRTGLAGYNEQFF. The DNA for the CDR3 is TGTGCCAGCAGGACCGGACTAGCGGGTTACAATGAGCAGTTCTTC.

The CDR3 region has the DNA TGTGCCACCAGCACAACAGGCGGCCAGCCCCAGCATTTT. The encoded protein is CATSTTGGQPQHF. This chain uses TRBV15 with TRBJ1-5; D might be TRBD1 (5 bases). The V gene's germline CDR1 is LNHNV and CDR2 YYDKDF (reference sequence). V was trimmed by 4 bases and J by 7 bases, leaving 11 bases between them. The CDR3 sequence is 13 residues long.

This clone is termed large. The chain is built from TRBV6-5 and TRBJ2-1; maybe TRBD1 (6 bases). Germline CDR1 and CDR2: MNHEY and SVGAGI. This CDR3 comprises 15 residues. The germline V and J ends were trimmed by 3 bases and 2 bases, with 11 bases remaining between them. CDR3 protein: CASSYRDTPYNEQFF. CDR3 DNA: TGTGCCAGCAGTTATCGGGACACGCCCTACAATGAGCAGTTCTTC.

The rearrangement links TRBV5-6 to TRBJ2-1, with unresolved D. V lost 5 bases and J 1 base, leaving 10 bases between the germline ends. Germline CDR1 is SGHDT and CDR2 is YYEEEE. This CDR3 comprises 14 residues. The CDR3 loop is CASRTVGSYNEQFF. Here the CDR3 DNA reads TGTGCCAGCAGAACGGTTGGTTCCTACAATGAGCAGTTCTTC.